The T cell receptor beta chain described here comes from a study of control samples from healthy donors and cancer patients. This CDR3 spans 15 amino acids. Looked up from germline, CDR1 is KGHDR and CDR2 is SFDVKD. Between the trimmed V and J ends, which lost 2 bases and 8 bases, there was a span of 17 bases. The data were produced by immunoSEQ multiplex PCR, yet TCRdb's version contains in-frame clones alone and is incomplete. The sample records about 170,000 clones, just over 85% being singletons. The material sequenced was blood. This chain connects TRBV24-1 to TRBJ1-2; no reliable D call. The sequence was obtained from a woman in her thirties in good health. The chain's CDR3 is CATSDSPRLGGGYTF. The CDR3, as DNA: TGTGCCACCAGTGATTCCCCGCGCCTAGGAGGAGGCTACACCTTC.